This T cell receptor beta chain comes out of a study of CD8 T cells in Susac syndrome. The junction had 7 bases not matched to a gene; V was cut back by 2 bases and J by 0 bases. This CDR3 spans 17 amino acids. The germline CDR1 and CDR2 sequences are SGHVS and FNYEAQ. This clonotype came up a few times. TCR beta from blood CD8+ and CD4+ T cells was sequenced. RNA in amounts of about 0.5 to 1 ug was reverse transcribed with random hexamers. TCRdb reprocessed the immunoSEQ multiplex PCR reads via MiXCR and lists one record per CDR3 protein. The sample holds 250,000 to 300,000 distinct CDR3 sequences, 85% seen once.

This clonotype was obtained from a human donor with multiple sclerosis. The chain combines TRBV7-6 with TRBJ2-3; 8 positions agree with TRBD2. What was sequenced was CD8+ T cells from PBMCs. DNA for the CDR3: TGTGCCAGCAGCTTAAGCGGGGGCCGCCTCAGCACAGATACGCAGTATTTT. It is translated as CASSLSGGRLSTDTQYF.